This entry describes one T cell receptor (beta chain). This CDR3 contains 17 residues. Per germline, CDR1 SGHAT and CDR2 FQNNGV. V lost 4 bases, J lost 4 bases, and 7 bases stayed unmatched. These data originate in a study of technical replicates of blood from several donors. Produced via immunoSEQ multiplex PCR; TCRdb's table is partial and in-frame only. The sample has 7,500 to 8,500 clones, under 90% seen once. This receptor was taken from a human donor in good health. The chain employs TRBV11-2 and TRBJ2-3, with TRBD2 identical over 14 bases. Sequenced sample: PBMCs. The CDR3 DNA reads TGTGCCAGCAGCTCGGGACTAGCGGGAGTGTCCCCAGATACGCAGTATTTT. Translation: CASSSGLAGVSPDTQYF.